The 23 T cell receptor beta chains below come from one sample, sequenced in a study of cytomegalovirus exposure and HLA in healthy donors. PCR employed 60 Vbeta and 13 Jbeta primers. This table comes from immunoSEQ multiplex PCR, and its TCRdb copy is limited to in-frame clones, with some not included. The data contain over 150,000 clones, roughly three quarters of them singletons. The specimen was PBMCs. These receptors all come from a male donor in good health and CMV-seropositive.

The rearrangement joins TRBV30 to TRBJ2-7; perhaps TRBD2 as D (5 bases). Looked up from germline, CDR1 is GTSNPN and CDR2 is SVGIG (reference sequence). The CDR3 spans 14 residues. Trimming pared 4 bases from V and 0 bases from J, leaving 13 bases between. The CDR3 DNA sequence: TGTGCCTGGAACGGGGTAGAGAGCTCCTACGAGCAGTACTTC. Its translation is CAWNGVESSYEQYF.

The chain carries TRBV5-6 and TRBJ2-7, with 8 bases aligning to TRBD2. Trimming at V came to 4 bases and at J to 3 bases, leaving 12 bases not matched to a gene. The CDR3 length is 16 residues. The germline gives CDR1 SGHDT, CDR2 YYEEEE. CDR3 protein: CASSTGQAGAGYEQYF. The CDR3 nucleotides read TGTGCCAGCAGCACTGGACAAGCGGGGGCCGGCTACGAGCAGTACTTC.

The chain links TRBV10-2 to TRBJ2-5, with 8 bases aligning to TRBD2. V lost 7 bases and J lost 3; bases outside the gene matches: 4. The CDR3 sequence is 13 residues long. CDR1 is WSHSY, CDR2 SAAADI, per germline. CDR3 sequence: CASNRRGEETQYF. Here the CDR3 DNA reads TGCGCCAGCAACCGGCGGGGGGAAGAGACCCAGTACTTC.

In its sample, this clone was seen a few times. This chain connects TRBV6-5 to TRBJ1-1; maybe TRBD1 (6 bases). The length of the CDR3 is 15 residues. Germline CDR1 is MNHEY and CDR2 is SVGAGI. Trimming stripped 2 bases from V and 1 base from J, with 11 bases between. CDR3 residues: CASSYGGHKNTEAFF. The CDR3 coding sequence is TGTGCCAGCAGTTACGGGGGACATAAGAACACTGAAGCTTTCTTT.

The CDR3: CASSLEFGVSKETQYF. CDR3 nucleotides: TGTGCCAGCAGCTTAGAGTTCGGGGTATCGAAGGAGACCCAGTACTTC. The chain carries TRBV11-2 and TRBJ2-5; TRBD2 might be the D (5 bases). The V end lost 0 bases, the J end lost 5 bases, and 16 bases lay between the germline ends. The germline CDR1 and CDR2 sequences are SGHAT and FQNNGV. The CDR3 covers 16 residues.

This clone was seen a few times. CDR3 loop: CASSSGTGDSPLHF. CDR3 coding DNA: TGCGCCAGCAGCTCCGGGACAGGGGATTCACCCCTCCACTTT. This chain links TRBV5-1 with TRBJ1-6; 10 bases agree with TRBD1. CDR3 length: 14 amino acids. CDR1 and CDR2 from the germline V gene are SGHRS and YFSETQ. The trim removed 3 bases at V and 8 bases at J, leaving 2 bases unmatched.

The rearrangement uses TRBV18 and TRBJ2-5, with 9 bases aligning to TRBD2. Germline CDR1 reads KGHSH; CDR2 reads LQKENI. The V and J ends lost 3 bases and 5 bases, in that order; junction bases with no gene match: 13. The CDR3 extends over 17 amino acids. CDR3 region: CASSPVGLASPWETQYF. DNA for the CDR3: TGTGCCAGCTCACCGGTCGGACTAGCGTCCCCATGGGAGACCCAGTACTTC.

V usage is TRBV27 and J usage is TRBJ2-7; 9 bases agree with TRBD1. Per germline, CDR1 MNHEY and CDR2 SMNVEV (reference sequence). This CDR3 is built from 15 residues. V lost 0 bases and J lost 5; bases outside the gene matches: 5. CDR3 DNA: TGTGCCAGCAGTTTATCGTACAGGGGGCTGGACGAGCAGTACTTC. This encodes CASSLSYRGLDEQYF.

This chain connects TRBV5-1 to TRBJ2-2, with D possibly TRBD1 on 6 matching bases. The CDR3 covers 15 residues. V was clipped by 4 bases and J by 3 bases, with 13 bases between them. Germline values: CDR1 SGHRS, CDR2 YFSETQ. The CDR3 DNA reads TGCGCCAGCAGCCAAGGGGGTTTTGACACCGGGGAGCTGTTTTTT. Its translation is CASSQGGFDTGELFF.

The gene calls are TRBV19 and TRBJ1-2, with 9 bases aligning to TRBD1. Germline CDR1 LNHDA, CDR2 SQIVND (reference sequence). CDR3 length: 14 amino acids. V shed 3 bases, J shed 5 bases, and the junction held 4 bases outside the gene matches. The CDR3 loop is CASSIPGTGYGYTF. Here the CDR3 DNA reads TGTGCCAGTAGTATCCCCGGGACAGGGTATGGCTACACCTTC.

This clone appeared many times. The V gene is TRBV30, the J gene TRBJ2-4; TRBD1 aligns across 10 bases. V gave up 7 bases and J gave up 5 bases; unmatched junction bases: 11. This CDR3 comprises 15 residues. The V gene's germline CDR1 is GTSNPN and CDR2 SVGIG (reference sequence). DNA for the CDR3: TGTGCCTTGGATGCCCGGGACAGGGGACAAAACATTCAGTACTTC. It translates to CALDARDRGQNIQYF.

This sequence joins TRBV29-1 and TRBJ1-1, with 9 bases aligning to TRBD1. Germline V gene data show CDR1 as SQVTM and CDR2 as ANQGSEA. V trimming: 6 bases; J trimming: 4 bases; junction bases outside the gene matches: 3. The CDR3 is 12 amino acids. CDR3 in amino acids: CSVGDRVTEAFF. The DNA of the CDR3 is TGCAGCGTCGGGGACAGGGTCACTGAAGCTTTCTTT. Filled out from reference TRBV29-1 and TRBJ1-1, the complete variable domain reads SAVISQKPSRDICQRGTSLTIQCQVDSQVTMMFWYRQQPGQSLTLIATANQGSEATYESGFVIDKFPISRPNLTFSTLTVSNMSPEDSSIYLCSVGDRVTEAFFGQGTRLTVV.

V usage is TRBV20-1 and J usage is TRBJ2-1; TRBD1 matches 7 bases. Per the germline V gene, CDR1 is DFQATT and CDR2 is SNEGSKA (reference sequence). The CDR3 loop spans 11 amino acids. V dropped 6 bases and J dropped 13; count of bases not matched to a gene: 9. CDR3 in amino acids: CSATTGVAQFF. For the CDR3, the DNA is TGCAGTGCCACAACAGGGGTGGCACAGTTCTTC.

CDR3 DNA sequence: TGTGCCAGCAGCCAAGAGGTAGCGGGGCTACAAGAGACCCAGTACTTC. The encoded protein is CASSQEVAGLQETQYF. The chain has TRBV4-2 and TRBJ2-5, with 8 bases fitting TRBD2. Per germline, CDR1 LGHNA and CDR2 YNFKEQ. V shed 0 bases, J shed 2 bases, and the junction held 5 bases outside the gene matches. This CDR3 has 16 amino acids.

V and J are TRBV11-2 and TRBJ1-5; D remains ambiguous. Germline-derived CDR1 and CDR2 are SGHAT and FQNNGV. Trimming shortened V by 1 base and J by 4 bases, and 14 bases separated the two germline ends. The CDR3 is 16 residues long. The CDR3 region has the DNA TGTGCCAGCAGCTTAGGAGTCGGGCGGGTGAATCAGCCCCAGCATTTT. Translation: CASSLGVGRVNQPQHF.

Only one count was recorded for this clone. The chain links TRBV6-5 to TRBJ2-7, with a tentative D call TRBD1 (6 bases). Trimming pared 8 bases from V and 3 bases from J, leaving 20 bases between. The CDR3 length is 15 residues. The germline gives CDR1 MNHEY, CDR2 SVGAGI. As DNA, the CDR3 is TGTGCCAGCCGCTCAGGGGCAGGGAAGAACTACGAGCAGTACTTC. This codes for CASRSGAGKNYEQYF.

This chain links TRBV18 with TRBJ1-6, with D possibly matching TRBD1 (6 bases). Germline assignment: CDR1 KGHSH and CDR2 LQKENI. This CDR3 has 15 residues. V lost 0 bases, J lost 10 bases, and 13 bases lay in between. This CDR3 is CASSPPAGVGSPLHF. The DNA of the CDR3 is TGTGCCAGCTCACCACCGGCAGGGGTAGGCTCACCCCTCCACTTT. Full variable domain (outside the CDR3, taken from reference TRBV18 and TRBJ1-6): NAGVMQNPRHLVRRRGQEARLRCSPMKGHSHVYWYRQLPEEGLKFMVYLQKENIIDESGMPKERFSAEFPKEGPSILRIQQVVRGDSAAYFCASSPPAGVGSPLHFGNGTRLTVT.

This chain connects TRBV29-1 to TRBJ2-1; 10 bases line up with TRBD1. Trimming cost V 2 bases and J 7 bases; bases outside gene matches: 5. The germline V gene encodes CDR1 SQVTM and CDR2 ANQGSEA. There are 14 residues in the CDR3. The DNA for the CDR3 is TGCAGCGTTGAATGGAGGGACAGGGGAAATGAGCAGTTCTTC. Translating it yields CSVEWRDRGNEQFF.

This chain links TRBV7-9 with TRBJ1-4; D remains unclear. Germline V gene lookup returns CDR1 SEHNR and CDR2 FQNEAQ (reference sequence). V lost 1 base and J lost 6, with 9 bases in between. The CDR3 has 14 amino acids. CDR3 sequence (DNA): TGTGCCAGCAGCTTAGGAACTCTCGATGAAAAACTGTTTTTT. Its translation is CASSLGTLDEKLFF.

The V call is TRBV9, the J call TRBJ2-4; D is perhaps TRBD1 (6 bases). V shed 3 bases and J shed 7 bases, with 17 bases lying between them. The CDR3 sequence is 15 residues long. Germline V gene sequence: CDR1 SGDLS, CDR2 YYNGEE. Written as DNA, the CDR3 is TGTGCCAGCAGCGGTGATCACAGGGCCGGGAACATTCAGTACTTC. It translates to CASSGDHRAGNIQYF. Together with reference TRBV9 and TRBJ2-4, the CDR3 gives the full variable domain: DSGVTQTPKHLITATGQRVTLRCSPRSGDLSVYWYQQSLDQGLQFLIQYYNGEERAKGNILERFSAQQFPDLHSELNLSSLELGDSALYFCASSGDHRAGNIQYFGAGTRLSVL.

The chain combines TRBV7-2 with TRBJ2-3; the D gene is possibly TRBD2 (7 bases). Germline CDR1 reads SGHTA; CDR2 reads FQGNSA. The CDR3 covers 14 residues. Trimming stripped 1 base from V and 6 bases from J, with 11 bases between. CDR3 DNA: TGTGCCAGCAGCTTAGAGGGGGGGTCGGATACGCAGTATTTT. This translates into CASSLEGGSDTQYF.

A word on this clone: The sample has other DNA sequences that encode this CDR3 too. This CDR3 is CAWSRGSSYNEQFF. The DNA for the CDR3 is TGTGCCTGGAGTCGGGGAAGCTCCTACAATGAGCAGTTCTTC. The V call is TRBV30, the J call TRBJ2-1; TRBD2 might be the D (5 bases). Germline loops: CDR1 GTSNPN, CDR2 SVGIG (reference sequence). V dropped 2 bases and J dropped 0 bases, with 8 bases sitting between them. The CDR3 contains 14 residues.

This clone has only a few counts. The CDR3 here is CASSTSGGGIGELFF. CDR3 in DNA: TGTGCCAGTAGCACTAGCGGGGGGGGTATCGGGGAGCTGTTTTTT. The rearrangement uses TRBV19 and TRBJ2-2; TRBD2 matches at 13 bases. In germline, CDR1 is LNHDA, CDR2 SQIVND (reference sequence). V lost 6 bases to trimming and J lost 7 bases; unmatched junction nucleotides: 5. The CDR3 loop spans 15 amino acids.